The T cell receptor beta chain under discussion was sequenced for a study of T cell repertoires in cytomegalovirus infection. Germline CDR1 SGHDT, CDR2 YYEEEE. This CDR3 is built from 14 residues. Germline trimming cut 0 bases from V and 7 bases from J; bases unmatched to any gene: 4. From the reads, TCRdb called clonotypes with MiXCR, one entry per CDR3 protein. The table records 290,000 or so distinct CDR3 sequences, roughly 9.3% of them present only once. Study-level points and caveats: What dominated the ex vivo response were HLA-C-restricted CMV-specific TCR beta clonotypes.

Details on this clonotype: Antigen specificity is unknown.

The source material was PBMCs. This clonotype originated in a human donor in good health (CMV status not recorded). Some clones in this sample may be carry-over from other donors' samples. The chain joins TRBV5-6 to TRBJ2-7; 10 nucleotides align to TRBD1. CDR3 amino acids: CASSLGQGAREQYF. CDR3 sequence (DNA): TGTGCCAGCAGCTTGGGACAGGGGGCTCGGGAGCAGTACTTC.